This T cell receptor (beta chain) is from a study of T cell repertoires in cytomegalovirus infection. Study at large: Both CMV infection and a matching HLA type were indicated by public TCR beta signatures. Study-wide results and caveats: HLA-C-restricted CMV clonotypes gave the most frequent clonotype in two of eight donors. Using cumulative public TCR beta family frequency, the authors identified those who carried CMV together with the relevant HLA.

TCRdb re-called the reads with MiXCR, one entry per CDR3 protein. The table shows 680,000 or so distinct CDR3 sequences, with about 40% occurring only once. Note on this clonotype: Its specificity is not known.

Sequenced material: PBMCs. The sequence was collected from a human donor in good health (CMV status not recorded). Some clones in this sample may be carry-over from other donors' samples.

CDR3 in amino acids: CASSGPGGYGYTF. In DNA form, the CDR3 reads TGCGCCAGCAGTGGGCCAGGGGGCTATGGCTACACCTTC. The V and J genes are TRBV4-1 and TRBJ1-2; 7 nucleotides match TRBD1. CDR3 length: 13 amino acids. V was clipped by 6 bases and J by 4 bases; unmatched bases: 5. CDR1 MGHRA and CDR2 YSYEKL come from the germline V gene.